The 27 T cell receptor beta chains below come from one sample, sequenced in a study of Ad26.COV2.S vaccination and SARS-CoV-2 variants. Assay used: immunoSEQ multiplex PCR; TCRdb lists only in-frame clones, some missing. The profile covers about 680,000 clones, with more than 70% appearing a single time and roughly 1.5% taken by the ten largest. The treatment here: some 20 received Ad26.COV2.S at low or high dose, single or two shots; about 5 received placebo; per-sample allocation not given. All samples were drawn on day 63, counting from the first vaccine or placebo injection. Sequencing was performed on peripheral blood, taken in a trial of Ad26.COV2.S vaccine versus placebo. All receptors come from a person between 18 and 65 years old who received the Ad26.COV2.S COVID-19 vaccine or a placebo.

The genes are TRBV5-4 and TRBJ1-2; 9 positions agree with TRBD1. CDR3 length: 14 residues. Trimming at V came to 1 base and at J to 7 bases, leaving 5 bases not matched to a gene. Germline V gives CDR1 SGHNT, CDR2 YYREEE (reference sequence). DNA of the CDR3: TGTGCCAGCAGCTTGCAGGACAGGGGCGGTGGCTACACCTTC. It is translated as CASSLQDRGGGYTF.

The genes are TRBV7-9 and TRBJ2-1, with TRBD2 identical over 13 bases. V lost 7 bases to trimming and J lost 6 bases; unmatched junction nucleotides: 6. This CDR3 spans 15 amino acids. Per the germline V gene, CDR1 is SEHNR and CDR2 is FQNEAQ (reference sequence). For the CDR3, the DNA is TGTGCCAGCACTAGGACTAGCGGGAGTTCCAATGAGCAGTTCTTC. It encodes CASTRTSGSSNEQFF.

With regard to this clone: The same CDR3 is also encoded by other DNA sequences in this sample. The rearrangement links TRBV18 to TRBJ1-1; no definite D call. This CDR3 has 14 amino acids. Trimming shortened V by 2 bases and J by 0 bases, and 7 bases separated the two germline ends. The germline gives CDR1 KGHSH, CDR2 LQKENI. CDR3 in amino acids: CASSPTALNTEAFF. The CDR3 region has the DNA TGTGCCAGCTCACCAACGGCCTTGAACACTGAAGCTTTCTTT.

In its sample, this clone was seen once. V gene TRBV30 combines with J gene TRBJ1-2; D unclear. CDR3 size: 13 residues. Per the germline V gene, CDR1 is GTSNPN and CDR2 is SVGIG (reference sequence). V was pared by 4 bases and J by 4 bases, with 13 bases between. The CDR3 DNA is TGTGCCTGGACGGAGGCCGCGGGCTATGGCTACACCTTC. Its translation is CAWTEAAGYGYTF. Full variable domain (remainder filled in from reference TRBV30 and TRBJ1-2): SQTIHQWPATLVQPVGSPLSLECTVEGTSNPNLYWYRQAAGRGLQLLFYSVGIGQISSEVPQNLSASRPQDRQFILSSKKLLLSDSGFYLCAWTEAAGYGYTFGSGTRLTVV.

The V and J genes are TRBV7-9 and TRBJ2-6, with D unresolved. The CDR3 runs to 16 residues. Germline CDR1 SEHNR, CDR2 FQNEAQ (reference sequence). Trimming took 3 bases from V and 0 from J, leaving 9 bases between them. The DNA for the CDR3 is TGTGCCAGCAGCTTTAACAGCGTCTCTGGGGCCAACGTCCTGACTTTC. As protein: CASSFNSVSGANVLTF.

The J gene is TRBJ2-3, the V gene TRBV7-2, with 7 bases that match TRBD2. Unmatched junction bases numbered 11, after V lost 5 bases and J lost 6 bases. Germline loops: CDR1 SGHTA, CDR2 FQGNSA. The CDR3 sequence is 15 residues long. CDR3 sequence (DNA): TGTGCCAGCAGCCCACGGAGCGGGGCCTTCGATACGCAGTATTTT. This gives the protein CASSPRSGAFDTQYF.

The DNA for the CDR3 is TGTGCCAGTAGTAGCCCGCCCGAGAGCTCCTACAATGAGCAGTTCTTC. It is translated as CASSSPPESSYNEQFF. The chain has TRBV19 and TRBJ2-1; no clear D. V shed 4 bases and J shed 0 bases, with 13 bases lying between them. Germline loops: CDR1 LNHDA, CDR2 SQIVND (reference sequence). There are 16 residues in the CDR3.

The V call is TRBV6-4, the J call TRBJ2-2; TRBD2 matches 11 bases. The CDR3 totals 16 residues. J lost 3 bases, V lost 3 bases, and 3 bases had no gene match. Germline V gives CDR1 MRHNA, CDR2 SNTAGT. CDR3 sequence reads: CASSEAGLADTGELFF. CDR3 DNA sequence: TGTGCCAGCAGTGAAGCGGGACTAGCGGACACCGGGGAGCTGTTTTTT.

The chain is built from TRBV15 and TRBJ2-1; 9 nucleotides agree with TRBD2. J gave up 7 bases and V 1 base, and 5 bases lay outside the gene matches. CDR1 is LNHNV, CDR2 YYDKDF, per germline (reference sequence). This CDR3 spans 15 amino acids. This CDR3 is CATSRVTSGFNEQFF. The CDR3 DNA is TGTGCCACCAGCAGAGTTACTAGCGGGTTTAATGAGCAGTTCTTC.

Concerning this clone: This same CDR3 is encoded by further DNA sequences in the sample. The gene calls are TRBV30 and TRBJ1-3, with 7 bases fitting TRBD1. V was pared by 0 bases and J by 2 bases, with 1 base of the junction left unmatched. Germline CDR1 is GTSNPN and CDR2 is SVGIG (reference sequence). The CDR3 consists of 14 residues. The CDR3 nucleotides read TGTGCCTGGAGTGTCCAGGGGGCTGGAAACACCATATATTTT. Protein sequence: CAWSVQGAGNTIYF.

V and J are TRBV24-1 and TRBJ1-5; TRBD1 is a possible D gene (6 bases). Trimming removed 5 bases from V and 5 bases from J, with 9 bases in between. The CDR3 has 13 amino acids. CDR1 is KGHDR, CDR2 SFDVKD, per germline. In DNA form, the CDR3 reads TGTGCCACCAGTGTGGGGGGGCATCAGCCCCAGCATTTT. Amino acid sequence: CATSVGGHQPQHF.

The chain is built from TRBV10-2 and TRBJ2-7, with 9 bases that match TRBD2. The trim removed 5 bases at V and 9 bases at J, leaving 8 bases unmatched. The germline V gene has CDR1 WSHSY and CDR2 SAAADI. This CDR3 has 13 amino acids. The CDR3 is CASSQAGTSLQYF. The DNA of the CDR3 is TGCGCCAGCAGTCAAGCCGGGACTAGCTTGCAGTACTTC.

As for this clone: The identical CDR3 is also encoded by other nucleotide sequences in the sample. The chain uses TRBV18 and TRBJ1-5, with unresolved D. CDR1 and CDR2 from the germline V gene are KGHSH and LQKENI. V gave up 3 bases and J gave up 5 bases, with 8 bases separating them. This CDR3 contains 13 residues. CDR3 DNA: TGTGCCAGCTCACCCGGGCGGGATCAGCCCCAGCATTTT. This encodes CASSPGRDQPQHF.

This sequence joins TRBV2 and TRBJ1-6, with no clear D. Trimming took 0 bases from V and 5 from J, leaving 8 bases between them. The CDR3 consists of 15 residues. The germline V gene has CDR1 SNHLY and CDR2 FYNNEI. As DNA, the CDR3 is TGTGCCAGCAGTGAAGCCAACAAGAATAATTCACCCCTCCACTTT. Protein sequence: CASSEANKNNSPLHF.

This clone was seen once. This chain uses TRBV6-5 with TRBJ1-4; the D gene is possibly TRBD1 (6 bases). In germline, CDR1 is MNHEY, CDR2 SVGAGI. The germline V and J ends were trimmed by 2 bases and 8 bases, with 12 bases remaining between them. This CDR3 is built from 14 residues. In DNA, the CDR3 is TGTGCCAGCAGTTACGTCGAAAGGGGGGAAAAACTGTTTTTT. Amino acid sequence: CASSYVERGEKLFF.

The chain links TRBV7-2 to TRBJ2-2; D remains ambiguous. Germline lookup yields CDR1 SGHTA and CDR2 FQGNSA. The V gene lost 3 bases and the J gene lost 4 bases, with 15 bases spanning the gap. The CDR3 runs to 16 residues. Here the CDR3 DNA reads TGTGCCAGCAGCTTCTGGGCCAGTCGGAGCACCGGGGAGCTGTTTTTT. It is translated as CASSFWASRSTGELFF.

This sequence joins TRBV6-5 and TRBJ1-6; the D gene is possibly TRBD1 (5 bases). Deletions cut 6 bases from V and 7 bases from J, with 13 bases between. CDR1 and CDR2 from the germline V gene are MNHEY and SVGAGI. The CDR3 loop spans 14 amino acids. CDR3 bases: TGTGCCAGCAGCCTCGGGACGGCGAATTCACCCCTCCACTTT. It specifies CASSLGTANSPLHF.

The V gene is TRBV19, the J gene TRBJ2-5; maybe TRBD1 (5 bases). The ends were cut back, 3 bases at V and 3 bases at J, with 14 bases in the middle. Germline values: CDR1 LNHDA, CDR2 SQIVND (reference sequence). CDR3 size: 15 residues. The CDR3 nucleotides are TGTGCCAGTAGTATGGTGCTGGGCAGGGAAGAGACCCAGTACTTC. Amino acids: CASSMVLGREETQYF. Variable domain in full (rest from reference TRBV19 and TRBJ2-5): DGGITQSPKYLFRKEGQNVTLSCEQNLNHDAMYWYRQDPGQGLRLIYYSQIVNDFQKGDIAEGYSVSREKKESFPLTVTSAQKNPTAFYLCASSMVLGREETQYFGPGTRLLVL.

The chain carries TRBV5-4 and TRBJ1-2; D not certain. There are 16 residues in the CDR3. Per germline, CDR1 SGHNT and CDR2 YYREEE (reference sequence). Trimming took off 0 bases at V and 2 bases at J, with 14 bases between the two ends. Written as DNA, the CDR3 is TGTGCCAGCAGCTTGGCTTGGCTGAGTCCGAACTATGGCTACACCTTC. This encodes CASSLAWLSPNYGYTF.

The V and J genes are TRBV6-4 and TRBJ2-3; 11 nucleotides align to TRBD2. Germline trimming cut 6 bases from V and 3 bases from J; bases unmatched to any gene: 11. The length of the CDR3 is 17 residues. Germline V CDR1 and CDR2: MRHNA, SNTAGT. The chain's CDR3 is CASSHSTSGSTTDTQYF. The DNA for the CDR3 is TGTGCCAGCAGCCATTCTACTAGCGGGAGTACTACAGATACGCAGTATTTT.

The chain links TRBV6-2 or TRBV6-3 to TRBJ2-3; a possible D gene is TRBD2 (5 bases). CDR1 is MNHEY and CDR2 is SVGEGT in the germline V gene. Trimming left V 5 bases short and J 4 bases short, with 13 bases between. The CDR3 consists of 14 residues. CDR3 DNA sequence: TGTGCCAGCAGTAGTGGACTCGTCCCAGATACGCAGTATTTT. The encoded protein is CASSSGLVPDTQYF.

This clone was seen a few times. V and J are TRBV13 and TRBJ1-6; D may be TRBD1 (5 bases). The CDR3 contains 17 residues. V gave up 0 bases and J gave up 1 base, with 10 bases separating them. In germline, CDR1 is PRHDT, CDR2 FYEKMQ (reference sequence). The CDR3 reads CASSLGPRVSYNSPLHF. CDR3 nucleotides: TGTGCCAGCAGCTTAGGTCCCAGGGTGTCCTATAATTCACCCCTCCACTTT.

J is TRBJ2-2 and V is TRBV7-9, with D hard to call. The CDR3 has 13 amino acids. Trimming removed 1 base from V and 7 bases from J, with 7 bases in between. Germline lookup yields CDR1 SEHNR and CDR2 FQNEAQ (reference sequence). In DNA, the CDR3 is TGTGCCAGCAGCTTAGTACAGATCGGGGAGCTGTTTTTT. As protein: CASSLVQIGELFF.

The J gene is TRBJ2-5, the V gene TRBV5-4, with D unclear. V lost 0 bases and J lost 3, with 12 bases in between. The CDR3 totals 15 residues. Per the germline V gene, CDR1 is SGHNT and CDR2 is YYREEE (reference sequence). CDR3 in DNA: TGTGCCAGCAGCTTGGTTGGAGCTACTGAAGAGACCCAGTACTTC. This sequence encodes CASSLVGATEETQYF.

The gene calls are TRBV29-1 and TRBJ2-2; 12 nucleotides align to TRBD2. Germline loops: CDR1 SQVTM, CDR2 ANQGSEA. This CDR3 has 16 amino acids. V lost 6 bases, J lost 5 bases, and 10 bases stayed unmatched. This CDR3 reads CSVARTSGTGTGELFF. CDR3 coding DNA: TGCAGCGTAGCCCGGACTAGCGGGACGGGAACCGGGGAGCTGTTTTTT.

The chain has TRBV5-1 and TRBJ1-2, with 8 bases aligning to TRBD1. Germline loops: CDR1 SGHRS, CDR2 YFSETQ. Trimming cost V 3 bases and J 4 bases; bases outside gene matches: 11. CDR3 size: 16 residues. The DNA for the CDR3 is TGCGCCAGCAGCTCCGGACAGGGTCTCACGATCTATGGCTACACCTTC. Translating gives CASSSGQGLTIYGYTF.

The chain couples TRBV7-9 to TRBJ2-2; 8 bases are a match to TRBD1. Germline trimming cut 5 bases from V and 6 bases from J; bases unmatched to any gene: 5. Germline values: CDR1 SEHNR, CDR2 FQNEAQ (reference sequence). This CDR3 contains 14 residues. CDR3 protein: CASSGQGGSGELFF. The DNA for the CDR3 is TGTGCCAGCAGCGGACAGGGTGGGTCCGGGGAGCTGTTTTTT.